What follows is one T cell receptor (beta chain) and its context. Between the trimmed V and J ends, which lost 3 bases and 1 base, there was a span of 12 bases. Looked up from germline, CDR1 is MNHEY and CDR2 is SMNVEV (reference sequence). The CDR3 runs 15 residues. These data come from a study of blood T cell repertoires in COVID-19. On the study more broadly: Collection of acute and convalescent COVID-19 samples took place in the United States, Italy and Spain. T cells, B-cell-depleted T cells, or PBMCs provided the cDNA or gDNA that served as material.

Authors' data handling: Reference gene primer amplification yielded estimated nucleated cell counts. Repertoires were generated with immunoSEQ multiplex PCR, while TCRdb's copy carries only in-frame clones and drops some. V, J and clone size reflect that table, while D and trimming were determined from the DNA. The sample contains hundreds of thousands of clones, around 83% of which appear only once. The TCR sequence derives from a woman in her forties or fifties with acute or convalescent COVID-19. Sequenced sample: peripheral blood. The chain is built from TRBV27 and TRBJ1-2; D possibly corresponds to TRBD1 (6 bases). The CDR3 DNA is TGTGCCAGCAGTTTTTCGACAGGAATTAACTATGGCTACACCTTC. As protein: CASSFSTGINYGYTF.